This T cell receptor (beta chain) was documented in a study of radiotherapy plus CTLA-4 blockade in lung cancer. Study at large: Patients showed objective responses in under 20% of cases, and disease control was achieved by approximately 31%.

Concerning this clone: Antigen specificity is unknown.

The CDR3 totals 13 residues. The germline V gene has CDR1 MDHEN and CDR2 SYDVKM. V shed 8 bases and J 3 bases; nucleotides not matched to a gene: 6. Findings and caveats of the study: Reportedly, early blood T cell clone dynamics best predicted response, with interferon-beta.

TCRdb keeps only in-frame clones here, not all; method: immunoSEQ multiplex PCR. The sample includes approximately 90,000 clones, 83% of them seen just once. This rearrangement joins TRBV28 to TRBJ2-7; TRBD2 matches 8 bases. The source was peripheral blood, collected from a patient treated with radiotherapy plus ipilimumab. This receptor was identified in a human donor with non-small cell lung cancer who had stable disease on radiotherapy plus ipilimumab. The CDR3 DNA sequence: TGTGCCAGCGGAAGCGGGAGTGTCTACGAGCAGTACTTC. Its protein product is CASGSGSVYEQYF.